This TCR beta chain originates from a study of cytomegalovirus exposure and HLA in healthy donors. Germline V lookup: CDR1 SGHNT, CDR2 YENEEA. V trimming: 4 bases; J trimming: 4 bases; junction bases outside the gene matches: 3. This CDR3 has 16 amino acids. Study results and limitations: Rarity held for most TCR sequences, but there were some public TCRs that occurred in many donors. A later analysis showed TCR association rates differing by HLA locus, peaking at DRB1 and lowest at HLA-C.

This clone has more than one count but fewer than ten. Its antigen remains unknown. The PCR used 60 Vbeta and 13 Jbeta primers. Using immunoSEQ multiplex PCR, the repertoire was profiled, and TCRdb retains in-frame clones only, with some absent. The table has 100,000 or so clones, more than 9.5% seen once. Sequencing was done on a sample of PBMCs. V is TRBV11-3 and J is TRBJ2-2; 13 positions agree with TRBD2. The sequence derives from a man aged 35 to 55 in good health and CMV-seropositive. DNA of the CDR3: TGTGCCAGCAGCTCCGGGACTAGCGGGATCACCGGGGAGCTGTTTTTT. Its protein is CASSSGTSGITGELFF.